This T cell receptor (beta chain) was sequenced for a study of blood T cell repertoires in COVID-19. The wider study: The study drew acute and convalescent COVID-19 samples from the United States, Italy and Spain. In each case, the material was cDNA or gDNA derived from T cells, B-cell-depleted T cells, or PBMCs.

CDR3 length equals 14 residues. The germline CDR1 and CDR2 sequences are MGHRA and YSYEKL. Trimming removed 3 bases from V and 5 bases from J; junction bases left unmatched: 2. In the study's own analysis: Amplified reference gene primers provided the basis for estimating nucleated cell counts. This table comes from immunoSEQ multiplex PCR, and its TCRdb copy is limited to in-frame clones, with some not included. Clone size and V and J calls were adopted from that table, with D and trimming inferred from the DNA. Of 140,000 to 150,000 clones in the sample, about 89% were seen once. The sample taken for sequencing was peripheral blood. This sequence joins TRBV4-1 and TRBJ1-1; 11 nucleotides align to TRBD1. This receptor was identified in a middle-aged man who had recovered from COVID-19. CDR3 protein: CASSHGTGGTEAFF. Here the CDR3 DNA reads TGCGCCAGCAGCCATGGGACAGGGGGGACTGAAGCTTTCTTT.